This TCR beta chain was profiled in a study of blood T cell repertoires in COVID-19. This clone has a single count. Trimming cost V 2 bases and J 3 bases, with 11 bases left between them. Germline V gene lookup returns CDR1 MNHEY and CDR2 SVGEGT. This CDR3 is 15 amino acids long. TCRdb's table, derived via immunoSEQ multiplex PCR, lists solely in-frame clones and lacks some. The sample has 350,000 to 450,000 clones, 80% to 95% seen once. The sample was PBMCs or T cells enriched from blood (not recorded which). This receptor was identified in a woman aged 40 to 50 who had been exposed to COVID-19. The chain links TRBV6-2 or TRBV6-3 to TRBJ1-5; maybe TRBD1 (6 bases). CDR3 sequence: CASSYVQGPNQPQHF. The CDR3 DNA reads TGTGCCAGCAGTTACGTTCAGGGGCCCAATCAGCCCCAGCATTTT.